Following are 9 T cell receptor beta chains from one sample sequenced in a study of cytomegalovirus exposure and HLA in healthy donors. The PCR made use of 60 Vbeta and 13 Jbeta primers. Repertoires were generated with immunoSEQ multiplex PCR, while TCRdb's copy carries only in-frame clones and drops some. The sample has around 94,000 clones, around 85% seen once; the top ten hold around 2.3%. The sample was PBMCs. These receptors were collected from a man aged 18-30 years in good health and CMV-seronegative.

The V and J genes are TRBV7-9 and TRBJ1-2; no definite D call. CDR3 size: 13 residues. The germline V gene encodes CDR1 SEHNR and CDR2 FQNEAQ (reference sequence). Trimming removed 3 bases at V and 3 bases at J, with 8 bases between. The CDR3 loop is CASSFTEHYGYTF. As DNA, the CDR3 is TGTGCCAGCAGCTTTACAGAACACTATGGCTACACCTTC.

The V gene is TRBV29-1, the J gene TRBJ1-2; D is perhaps TRBD1 (6 bases). This CDR3 is built from 12 residues. The V gene's germline CDR1 is SQVTM and CDR2 ANQGSEA. The V and J ends lost 1 base and 8 bases respectively, with 11 bases between them. The DNA of the CDR3 is TGCAGCGTTGAAGGCTTACAGGGCGGCTACACCTTC. Translating gives CSVEGLQGGYTF. The whole variable domain, filled in from reference TRBV29-1 and TRBJ1-2, reads SAVISQKPSRDICQRGTSLTIQCQVDSQVTMMFWYRQQPGQSLTLIATANQGSEATYESGFVIDKFPISRPNLTFSTLTVSNMSPEDSSIYLCSVEGLQGGYTFGSGTRLTVV.

The rearrangement uses TRBV27 and TRBJ2-5; possible D gene TRBD2, 6 bases. Germline V CDR1 and CDR2: MNHEY, SMNVEV (reference sequence). Trimming stripped 6 bases from V and 2 bases from J, with 22 bases between. This CDR3 has 17 amino acids. The CDR3 loop reads CASSPYPRDSVQETQYF. CDR3 nucleotides: TGTGCCAGCAGCCCATACCCCCGGGACTCGGTACAAGAGACCCAGTACTTC.

The V and J genes are TRBV7-2 and TRBJ2-4; 8 bases fit TRBD1. CDR1 is SGHTA and CDR2 is FQGNSA in the germline V gene. Unmatched junction bases numbered 4, after V lost 3 bases and J lost 0 bases. The CDR3 consists of 16 residues. CDR3 nucleotides: TGTGCCAGCAGCTTGCAGGGGGCGGTAGCCAAAAACATTCAGTACTTC. Translation: CASSLQGAVAKNIQYF. Based on the CDR3 plus reference TRBV7-2 and TRBJ2-4, the full variable domain is GAGVSQSPSNKVTEKGKDVELRCDPISGHTALYWYRQSLGQGLEFLIYFQGNSAPDKSGLPSDRFSAERTGGSVSTLTIQRTQQEDSAVYLCASSLQGAVAKNIQYFGAGTRLSVL.

The chain uses TRBV5-8 and TRBJ2-1; TRBD2 matches 10 bases. The CDR3 loop spans 16 amino acids. In germline, CDR1 is SGHTS, CDR2 YDEGEE. V trimming: 0 bases; J trimming: 6 bases; junction bases outside the gene matches: 6. The CDR3 nucleotides read TGTGCCAGCAGCTTGGCTCGGACTAGCGGCGGCAATGAGCAGTTCTTC. It yields the protein CASSLARTSGGNEQFF. The variable domain in full, with the rest retrieved from reference TRBV5-8 and TRBJ2-1, is EAGVTQSPTHLIKTRGQQATLRCSPISGHTSVYWYQQALGLGLQFLLWYDEGEERNRGNFPPRFSGRQFPNYSSELNVNALELEDSALYLCASSLARTSGGNEQFFGPGTRLTVL.

V usage is TRBV13 and J usage is TRBJ2-7; weak D call: TRBD2 (5 bases). Trimming removed 5 bases at V and 6 bases at J, with 20 bases between. CDR3 length equals 15 residues. Germline CDR1 reads PRHDT; CDR2 reads FYEKMQ (reference sequence). The CDR3 region is CASSPRDVGEIEQYF. For the CDR3, the DNA is TGTGCCAGCAGCCCGCGAGATGTGGGAGAGATCGAGCAGTACTTC.

V and J are TRBV5-5 and TRBJ2-4, with D perhaps matching TRBD1 (5 bases). The CDR3 covers 15 residues. The V end lost 2 bases, the J end lost 6 bases, and 15 bases lay between the germline ends. Germline CDR1 SGHKS, CDR2 YYEKEE (reference sequence). The CDR3 DNA sequence: TGTGCCAGCAGCTTTAGGGGATACATAGGAAACATTCAGTACTTC. It translates to CASSFRGYIGNIQYF.

The chain links TRBV7-2 to TRBJ2-7; D remains ambiguous. The CDR3 is 14 residues long. V gave up 5 bases and J gave up 3 bases, with 14 bases separating them. Germline V gene data show CDR1 as SGHTA and CDR2 as FQGNSA. CDR3 coding DNA: TGTGCCAGCAGCACCCGACACGGTTTCTACGAGCAGTACTTC. This sequence encodes CASSTRHGFYEQYF.

V is TRBV5-4 and J is TRBJ2-7; D is perhaps TRBD2 (6 bases). This CDR3 has 15 residues. Germline V lookup: CDR1 SGHNT, CDR2 YYREEE (reference sequence). The V end lost 4 bases, the J end lost 4 bases, and 18 bases lay between the germline ends. The CDR3 protein is CASSPGSGRSYEQYF. The CDR3 nucleotides read TGTGCCAGCAGCCCTGGTTCAGGGAGGTCATACGAGCAGTACTTC.